The rows below give T cell receptor beta chains drawn from one sample of a study of T cell repertoires in cytomegalovirus infection. The antigens of these receptors remain unknown. A single record per CDR3 protein comes from TCRdb applying MiXCR to the reads. The sample holds fewer than 650,000 distinct CDR3 sequences, around 40% seen once. The sequences come from cultured PBMCs, collected from culture after CMV antigen stimulation. The receptor source for this set is a human donor in good health (CMV status not recorded). Some clones in this sample may be carry-over from other donors' samples. The CDR3 runs from the conserved cysteine through the conserved F or W. D genes are given only for firm matches. Clone size appears in some rows only: once, few, many, or a class for an expanded clone.

D: TRBD2
size: NA
V: TRBV20-1
J: TRBJ2-7
DNA: TGCAGTGCCAATAGGGGGACTAGCGGATCCTACGAGCAGTACTTC
CDR3: CSANRGTSGSYEQYF

D: TRBD2
size: few
V: TRBV7-8
J: TRBJ2-1
DNA: TGTGCCAGCAGCTTGGAGCGGGGGGGCTGGGGTGAGCAGTTCTTC
CDR3: CASSLERGGWGEQFF

D: NA
size: few
V: TRBV11-1
J: TRBJ2-2
DNA: TGTGCCAGCACCCGTAAAGGGGGTATCGCCGGGGAGCTGTTTTTT
CDR3: CASTRKGGIAGELFF

D: TRBD2
size: few
V: TRBV11-3
J: TRBJ2-2
DNA: TGTGCCAGCAGCCCAGCAGGGACTAGCGGGACCGGGGAGCTGTTTTTT
CDR3: CASSPAGTSGTGELFF

D: TRBD1
size: NA
V: TRBV24-1
J: TRBJ1-2
DNA: TGTGCCACCAGTGATGGGAGGACAGGGCCTTATGGCTACACCTTC
CDR3: CATSDGRTGPYGYTF

D: NA
size: few
V: TRBV15
J: TRBJ1-2
DNA: TGTGCCACCAGCAGAGCGGGGGAAGGCTACACCTTC
CDR3: CATSRAGEGYTF

D: TRBD1
size: NA
V: TRBV12-3/TRBV12-4
J: TRBJ1-4
DNA: TGTGCCAGCAGTTTTGACAGGGCTATGGGGGAAAAACTGTTTTTT
CDR3: CASSFDRAMGEKLFF

D: NA
size: NA
V: TRBV6-6
J: TRBJ2-7
DNA: TGTGCCAGCAGTTACGGTGAAGGGTACGAGCAGTACTTC
CDR3: CASSYGEGYEQYF

D: NA
size: few
V: TRBV10-3
J: TRBJ2-6
DNA: TGTGCCATCAGTCACCCAGACCCCGCCTCTGGGGCCAACGTCCTGACTTTC
CDR3: CAISHPDPASGANVLTF

D: NA
size: few
V: TRBV7-6
J: TRBJ2-1
DNA: TGTGCCAGCAGCGGGCATATAGGTAATGAGCAGTTCTTC
CDR3: CASSGHIGNEQFF

D: NA
size: NA
V: TRBV6-5
J: TRBJ2-1
DNA: TGTGCCAGCAGTTACAGGCCCTCCTACAATGAGCAGTTCTTC
CDR3: CASSYRPSYNEQFF

D: NA
size: NA
V: TRBV12-3/TRBV12-4
J: TRBJ2-1
DNA: TGTGCCAGCAGTTTCGGGCAAACCTACAATGAGCAGTTCTTC
CDR3: CASSFGQTYNEQFF

D: TRBD2
size: NA
V: TRBV2
J: TRBJ2-2
DNA: TGTGCCAGCAGTGAAGCGGTCGGGGGGGACCCCGTCCACCTCTACACCGGGGAGCTGTTTTTT
CDR3: CASSEAVGGDPVHLYTGELFF

D: NA
size: NA
V: TRBV7-9
J: TRBJ2-5
DNA: TGTGCCAGCAGCTCTACCGGGGCCCAGTACTTC
CDR3: CASSSTGAQYF

D: NA
size: few
V: TRBV7-2
J: TRBJ1-4
DNA: TGTGCCAGCAGCTTAAGCTCTGGACAGATTAATGAAAAACTGTTTTTT
CDR3: CASSLSSGQINEKLFF

D: NA
size: NA
V: TRBV10-3
J: TRBJ1-2
DNA: TGTGCCATCACCGGGACGGAGAATGGCTACACCTTC
CDR3: CAITGTENGYTF

D: NA
size: few
V: TRBV6-1
J: TRBJ2-2
DNA: TGTGCCAGCAGAGGACTACCTAACACCGGGGAGCTGTTTTTT
CDR3: CASRGLPNTGELFF

D: TRBD1
size: NA
V: TRBV4-1
J: TRBJ2-1
DNA: TGCGCCAGCAGCCACACCGGGACAGGGACAGGTGAGCAGTTCTTC
CDR3: CASSHTGTGTGEQFF

D: NA
size: NA
V: TRBV10-3
J: TRBJ2-2
DNA: TGTGCCATCAGTGTGGTTAAAAGTACGAACACCGGGGAGCTGTTTTTT
CDR3: CAISVVKSTNTGELFF

D: TRBD1
size: NA
V: TRBV2
J: TRBJ2-7
DNA: TGTGCCAGCAGTGTTGAGACAGGGGGGAACGAGCAGTACTTC
CDR3: CASSVETGGNEQYF

D: TRBD2
size: NA
V: TRBV5-6
J: TRBJ2-2
DNA: TGTGCCAGCAGCAAGGTAGCGGGAGGCGAGAACACCGGGGAGCTGTTTTTT
CDR3: CASSKVAGGENTGELFF

D: TRBD1
size: NA
V: TRBV7-9
J: TRBJ1-1
DNA: TGTGCCAGCAGCCTGACAGGGGAGAGTAAAGCTTTCTTT
CDR3: CASSLTGESKAFF

D: NA
size: NA
V: TRBV20-1
J: TRBJ1-1
DNA: TGCAGTGCTAGAGATGGTTTTTTTGGGGTGGGCACTGAAGCTTTCTTT
CDR3: CSARDGFFGVGTEAFF

D: NA
size: few
V: TRBV27
J: TRBJ1-5
DNA: TGTGCCAGCCCGCCTTGGGCCCCCCGACGGCGCAATCAGCCCCAGCATTTT
CDR3: CASPPWAPRRRNQPQHF

D: NA
size: NA
V: TRBV6-1
J: TRBJ1-1
DNA: TGTGCCAGCACTCTTGAGATAGGCACTGAAGCTTTCTTT
CDR3: CASTLEIGTEAFF

D: TRBD2
size: NA
V: TRBV20-1
J: TRBJ2-1
DNA: TGCAGTGCTGTTCCGGGACTAGCGGGGGACTACAATGAGCAGTTCTTC
CDR3: CSAVPGLAGDYNEQFF

D: NA
size: NA
V: TRBV5-1
J: TRBJ1-1
DNA: TGCGCCAGCAGTCGCGCCGGGACAAAGAACACTGAAGCTTTCTTT
CDR3: CASSRAGTKNTEAFF

D: NA
size: NA
V: TRBV24-1
J: TRBJ2-7
DNA: TGTGCCACCAGTGACCCAAGGGACAGCGGGAGCGGGCACGAGCAGTACTTC
CDR3: CATSDPRDSGSGHEQYF